The rows below give T cell receptor beta chains drawn from one sample of a study of cytomegalovirus exposure and HLA in healthy donors. Profiled with immunoSEQ multiplex PCR; TCRdb holds only in-frame clones, not every one. Among 110,000 or so clones listed, about 88% were seen once. What was sequenced was PBMCs. All receptors come from a woman aged 18-29 years in good health and CMV-seropositive. CDR3s include the opening cysteine and the closing phenylalanine or tryptophan. The D gene is left open where the match is weak. Size is omitted from some rows. Given values are once, few, many or a class for expanded clones.

V gene	CDR3 length	D gene	clone size	J gene	CDR3 protein	CDR3 DNA
TRBV28	14	TRBD2	-	TRBJ2-2	CASGGGEVPGELFF	TGTGCCAGCGGCGGGGGGGAGGTCCCCGGGGAGCTGTTTTTT
TRBV11-3	13	-	-	TRBJ2-7	CASSARGSYEQYF	TGTGCCAGCAGCGCCAGGGGTTCCTACGAGCAGTACTTC
TRBV6-1	14	-	-	TRBJ1-1	CASRTGERNTEAFF	TGTGCCAGCCGGACCGGGGAACGGAACACTGAAGCTTTCTTT
TRBV29-1	12	-	-	TRBJ2-7	CSVEDTRYEQYF	TGCAGCGTTGAGGACACCCGCTACGAGCAGTACTTC
TRBV18	11	-	-	TRBJ2-3	CASSSSDTQYF	TGTGCCAGCTCCTCCTCAGATACGCAGTATTTT
TRBV6-5	16	TRBD1	-	TRBJ2-7	CASSYFFGQGASEQYF	TGTGCCAGCAGTTATTTCTTTGGGCAGGGGGCGAGCGAGCAGTACTTC
TRBV6-5	16	-	-	TRBJ2-5	CASSYGSSNLQETQYF	TGTGCCAGCAGTTACGGGAGCAGCAATCTCCAAGAGACCCAGTACTTC
TRBV27	16	-	-	TRBJ2-7	CASSLPPLTSSYEQYF	TGTGCCAGCAGTTTACCTCCCCTGACTAGTTCCTACGAGCAGTACTTC
TRBV7-9	16	-	-	TRBJ2-7	CASSPQGRLTSYEQYF	TGTGCCAGCAGCCCCCAAGGGAGACTGACCTCCTACGAGCAGTACTTC
TRBV28	11	TRBD1	-	TRBJ1-1	CASWGQGDAFF	TGTGCCAGCTGGGGACAGGGGGACGCTTTCTTT
TRBV11-3	12	-	-	TRBJ1-2	CASTGREDGYTF	TGTGCCAGCACCGGGAGGGAGGATGGCTACACCTTC
TRBV13	15	-	-	TRBJ2-1	CASSFSLAVYNEQFF	TGTGCCAGCAGCTTCTCCCTAGCAGTTTACAATGAGCAGTTCTTC
TRBV2	14	-	-	TRBJ1-5	CASSEDRSNQPQHF	TGTGCCAGCAGTGAGGACAGAAGCAATCAGCCCCAGCATTTT
TRBV6-6	15	-	once	TRBJ2-2	CASSRTGSWTGELFF	TGTGCCAGCAGTCGAACAGGGAGTTGGACCGGGGAGCTGTTTTTT
TRBV11-1	13	-	-	TRBJ1-1	CASSLGGRTEAFF	TGTGCCAGCAGCTTGGGGGGGCGTACTGAAGCTTTCTTT
TRBV15	15	TRBD2	-	TRBJ2-5	CATSSSGRAGETQYF	TGTGCCACCAGCAGTAGCGGGAGGGCCGGGGAGACCCAGTACTTC
TRBV14	13	-	-	TRBJ2-7	CASSQDMRVEQYF	TGTGCCAGCAGCCAAGATATGAGGGTTGAGCAGTACTTC
TRBV9	13	TRBD1	few	TRBJ1-2	CASSWDSGVGYTF	TGTGCCAGCAGTTGGGACAGCGGAGTGGGCTACACCTTC
TRBV28	13	-	-	TRBJ1-2	CASSSGQHYGYTF	TGTGCCAGCAGTTCGGGACAACACTATGGCTACACCTTC
TRBV4-2	12	-	-	TRBJ2-1	CASSPGRDEQFF	TGTGCCAGCAGCCCGGGAAGGGATGAGCAGTTCTTC
TRBV5-4	16	TRBD2	once	TRBJ2-1	CASSGTSGGNYNEQFF	TGTGCCAGCAGCGGAACTAGCGGGGGGAACTACAATGAGCAGTTCTTC
TRBV5-1	14	-	-	TRBJ1-1	CASSSGEQNTEAFF	TGCGCCAGCAGCTCCGGTGAGCAGAACACTGAAGCTTTCTTT
TRBV7-9	15	TRBD1	-	TRBJ2-7	CASSAQQGARDEQYF	TGTGCCAGCAGCGCGCAACAGGGGGCGAGGGACGAGCAGTACTTC
TRBV7-3	18	TRBD1	-	TRBJ2-1	CASSLITSGTGSPNEQFF	TGTGCCAGCAGCTTAATTACTTCCGGGACAGGGTCTCCGAATGAGCAGTTCTTC
TRBV11-2	17	TRBD2	-	TRBJ2-5	CASSQGTSGGTGETQYF	TGTGCCAGCAGCCAAGGGACTAGCGGGGGGACAGGAGAGACCCAGTACTTC
TRBV5-1	16	TRBD2	-	TRBJ2-5	CASSLGASGMGETQYF	TGCGCCAGCAGCTTGGGGGCTAGCGGGATGGGAGAGACCCAGTACTTC
TRBV6-5	16	-	-	TRBJ1-1	CASSYSNPRAGTEAFF	TGTGCCAGCAGTTACTCGAACCCCAGGGCAGGGACTGAAGCTTTCTTT
TRBV6-1	13	-	-	TRBJ2-1	CASSLEGLGEQFF	TGTGCCAGCAGTCTTGAGGGTTTAGGTGAGCAGTTCTTC
TRBV25-1	16	TRBD1	-	TRBJ1-6	CASSTGTGGSHSPLHF	TGTGCCAGCAGCACCGGGACAGGGGGCTCGCATTCACCCCTCCACTTT
TRBV4-2	16	TRBD1	-	TRBJ1-1	CASSQDPGTGNTEAFF	TGTGCCAGCAGCCAAGATCCCGGGACAGGGAACACTGAAGCTTTCTTT
TRBV7-3	15	-	-	TRBJ2-1	CASSPTETPHNEQFF	TGTGCCAGCAGCCCAACAGAGACACCCCACAATGAGCAGTTCTTC
TRBV7-9	17	-	-	TRBJ1-2	CASSPITGPQANYGYTF	TGTGCCAGCAGCCCCATCACAGGGCCCCAAGCTAACTATGGCTACACCTTC
TRBV28	14	-	-	TRBJ1-2	CASRPGTSNYGYTF	TGTGCCAGCAGGCCAGGCACGTCCAACTATGGCTACACCTTC
TRBV2	14	TRBD1	once	TRBJ2-7	CASSEIGTAYEQYF	TGTGCCAGCAGCGAAATCGGGACAGCCTACGAGCAGTACTTC
TRBV5-5	16	-	-	TRBJ2-2	CASSSVTGSNTGELFF	TGTGCCAGCAGCTCAGTGACAGGCTCGAACACCGGGGAGCTGTTTTTT
TRBV11-3	15	-	-	TRBJ1-1	CASSPRSTGNTEAFF	TGTGCCAGCAGCCCCAGATCGACAGGAAACACTGAAGCTTTCTTT
TRBV28	16	-	-	TRBJ2-1	CASSPSRGEGYNEQFF	TGTGCCAGCAGTCCCTCCCGCGGAGAGGGTTACAATGAGCAGTTCTTC
TRBV4-1	15	TRBD1	-	TRBJ1-5	CASSQKGQGFQPQHF	TGCGCCAGCAGCCAAAAAGGACAGGGTTTTCAGCCCCAGCATTTT
TRBV5-4	15	-	-	TRBJ1-3	CASSIDHYSGNTIYF	TGTGCCAGCAGCATTGACCACTACTCTGGAAACACCATATATTTT
TRBV18	12	-	once	TRBJ2-3	CASSPSGDTQYF	TGTGCCAGCTCACCATCCGGGGATACGCAGTATTTT
TRBV4-1	18	TRBD1	-	TRBJ1-6	CASSPPGGTVGDNSPLHF	TGCGCCAGCAGCCCACCAGGAGGGACAGTGGGCGATAATTCACCCCTCCACTTT
TRBV19	14	TRBD2	once	TRBJ2-7	CASSSLAGLNEQYF	TGTGCCAGTAGCTCACTAGCGGGATTGAACGAGCAGTACTTC
TRBV27	15	TRBD1	-	TRBJ1-5	CASSSTGTAIQPQHF	TGTGCCAGCAGTTCGACAGGGACCGCGATTCAGCCCCAGCATTTT
TRBV7-9	13	-	-	TRBJ1-1	CASSLAGNTEAFF	TGTGCCAGCAGCTTAGCCGGGAACACTGAAGCTTTCTTT
TRBV5-4	14	TRBD1	-	TRBJ1-2	CASSWTGTNYGYTF	TGTGCCAGCAGCTGGACAGGGACTAACTATGGCTACACCTTC
TRBV6-1	15	TRBD1	-	TRBJ1-4	CASSPYGTGEEKLFF	TGTGCCAGCAGTCCCTACGGGACAGGGGAAGAAAAACTGTTTTTT
TRBV28	15	TRBD1	-	TRBJ1-5	CASSYQGAPNQPQHF	TGTGCCAGCAGTTATCAGGGGGCCCCTAATCAGCCCCAGCATTTT
TRBV5-4	15	TRBD2	-	TRBJ2-5	CASSARGGAQETQYF	TGTGCCAGCTCGGCACGGGGGGGCGCCCAAGAGACCCAGTACTTC
TRBV19	16	-	-	TRBJ1-4	CASRDFSEEINEKLFF	TGTGCCAGTAGAGACTTCTCTGAGGAAATTAATGAAAAACTGTTTTTT
TRBV11-3	19	TRBD2	once	TRBJ2-1	CASSLEGWLRDYPTNEQFF	TGTGCCAGCAGCTTAGAAGGGTGGTTGCGGGACTACCCGACTAATGAGCAGTTCTTC
TRBV5-1	15	-	-	TRBJ2-3	CASSLQRAFTDTQYF	TGCGCCAGCAGCTTGCAGCGGGCCTTCACAGATACGCAGTATTTT
TRBV9	14	-	-	TRBJ2-7	CASSPGGNSYEQYF	TGTGCCAGCAGCCCGGGGGGCAACTCCTACGAGCAGTACTTC
TRBV9	17	-	-	TRBJ1-4	CASSPRPGGLTNEKLFF	TGTGCCAGCAGCCCCCGTCCGGGGGGTTTAACTAATGAAAAACTGTTTTTT
TRBV5-1	14	-	-	TRBJ1-6	CASSSGTSGSPLHF	TGCGCCAGCAGCTCCGGGACAAGTGGTTCACCCCTCCACTTT
TRBV10-3	12	-	-	TRBJ2-7	CAISLQGREQYF	TGTGCCATCAGCCTACAGGGACGCGAGCAGTACTTC
TRBV7-7	17	TRBD1	medium-sized	TRBJ2-2	CASSPGRGQENTGELFF	TGTGCCAGCAGCCCCGGGCGGGGACAGGAGAACACCGGGGAGCTGTTTTTT
TRBV5-6	15	-	-	TRBJ2-7	CASSFEGVRLYEQYF	TGTGCCAGCAGCTTCGAAGGGGTACGTCTCTACGAGCAGTACTTC
TRBV2	14	-	-	TRBJ1-2	CASSSYGGNYGYTF	TGTGCCAGCAGTTCCTATGGGGGCAACTATGGCTACACCTTC
TRBV28	16	-	few	TRBJ2-7	CASSQSGGQLAYEQYF	TGTGCCAGCAGCCAAAGCGGGGGACAGTTAGCCTACGAGCAGTACTTC
TRBV28	15	TRBD1	-	TRBJ1-3	CASSQQGNSGNTIYF	TGTGCCAGCAGTCAACAGGGGAATTCTGGAAACACCATATATTTT